The 16 T cell receptor beta chains in this list originate from one sample, sequenced in a study of patients and donors after allogeneic stem cell transplantation. Via MiXCR, TCRdb re-called the RT-PCR reads, giving one row per CDR3 protein. The table includes roughly 880,000 distinct CDR3 sequences, approximately 18% detected once. The sequenced sample was blood, either unsorted or a sorted T cell fraction (not recorded which). The receptor source for this set is a human donor who was either an allogeneic HSCT recipient or a stem cell or donor lymphocyte infusion donor (not recorded which). It is not recorded whose cells these are; they may come from a transplant donor.

This chain uses TRBV20-1 with TRBJ2-7; no reliable D call. This CDR3 has 11 residues. Germline V gives CDR1 DFQATT, CDR2 SNEGSKA (reference sequence). The V gene lost 5 bases and the J gene lost 0 bases, with 5 bases spanning the gap. As DNA, the CDR3 is TGCAGTGCTGCGAGCTCCTACGAGCAGTACTTC. This translates into CSAASSYEQYF.

This clonotype showed up just a few times. The CDR3 region is CSASAAETQYF. CDR3 nucleotide sequence: TGCAGTGCGTCGGCAGCAGAGACCCAGTACTTC. The chain carries TRBV20-1 and TRBJ2-5; D is undetermined. Germline lookup yields CDR1 DFQATT and CDR2 SNEGSKA (reference sequence). This CDR3 has 11 residues. The ends were cut back, 6 bases at V and 4 bases at J, with 9 bases in the middle.

Concerning this clonotype: This may be a read error: a much more frequent sequence differs by one nucleotide. The V and J genes are TRBV12-3 or TRBV12-4 and TRBJ2-2; D possibly corresponds to TRBD2 (6 bases). There are 16 residues in the CDR3. CDR3 amino acids: CASSAETRFHTGELIF. The CDR3 DNA follows: TGTGCCAGCAGTGCAGAGACTAGATTTCACACCGGGGAGCTGATTTTT.

The chain employs TRBV4-3 and TRBJ2-3; D could derive from TRBD1 or TRBD2 (6 bases each). Trimming took off 0 bases at V and 3 bases at J, with 16 bases between the two ends. Looked up from germline, CDR1 is LGHNA and CDR2 is YSLEER. This CDR3 is 17 amino acids long. The CDR3 coding sequence is TGCGCCAGCAGCCAAGAACTAGGAGGGGGAGTAACAGATACGCAGTATTTT. Amino acids: CASSQELGGGVTDTQYF.

The chain carries TRBV5-1 and TRBJ2-1, with D perhaps being TRBD1 or TRBD2 (5 bases each). Trimming shortened V by 4 bases and J by 2 bases, and 10 bases separated the two germline ends. The CDR3 contains 14 residues. The V gene's germline CDR1 is SGHRS and CDR2 YFSETQ. CDR3 DNA: TGCGCCAGCAGCCGGGACCCCACCTACAATGAGCAGTTCTTC. Amino acids: CASSRDPTYNEQFF.

This sequence joins TRBV20-1 and TRBJ2-7, with no clear D. Trimming pared 3 bases from V and 2 bases from J, leaving 11 bases between. The germline gives CDR1 DFQATT, CDR2 SNEGSKA (reference sequence). There are 13 residues in the CDR3. CDR3 in DNA: TGCAGTGCTAGTCCGACTCCTACCTACGAGCAGTACTTC. Translation: CSASPTPTYEQYF.

As to this clonotype: The junction and the germline gene differ at one end; a read error may be behind it. The chain uses TRBV5-1 and TRBJ2-1; D possibly matches TRBD1 or TRBD2 (7 bases each). Per the germline V gene, CDR1 is SGHRS and CDR2 is YFSETQ. This CDR3 spans 15 amino acids. In DNA, the CDR3 is TGCGCCAGCAGCCTCGCGGCGGCCCTCTCAGGGGGGGAGATCTTC. Encoded protein: CASSLAAALSGGEIF.

This clonotype was observed a handful of times. The chain recombines TRBV12-3 or TRBV12-4 with TRBJ1-2; 7 positions agree with TRBD1. Unmatched junction bases numbered 6, after V lost 6 bases and J lost 5 bases. The CDR3 has 13 residues. Written as DNA, the CDR3 is TGTGCCAGCAGCCCACAGGGACAGTATGGCTACACCTTC. Amino acids: CASSPQGQYGYTF.

This clonotype has only one observation. CDR3 in DNA: TGTGCCAGCAGCTTGGCCGCGGTATGGATTCAGTACTTC. Translation: CASSLAAVWIQYF. This chain connects TRBV5-6 to TRBJ2-4; no definite D call. Germline V gene sequence: CDR1 SGHDT, CDR2 YYEEEE. The CDR3 is 13 residues long. The V end lost 0 bases, the J end lost 10 bases, and 11 bases lay between the germline ends.

This clonotype has more than one count but fewer than ten. The chain employs TRBV12-3 or TRBV12-4 and TRBJ2-2; D ambiguous. V was pared by 7 bases and J by 0 bases, with 9 bases between. The CDR3 runs 14 residues. The CDR3, as DNA: TGTGCCAGCACCCGAAGAGCGAACACCGGGGAGCTGTTTTTT. This translates into CASTRRANTGELFF.

This clonotype came up a few times. The V call is TRBV12-3 or TRBV12-4, the J call TRBJ1-6; TRBD1 aligns across 7 bases. This CDR3 region has 14 residues. The J segment lost 11 bases and the V segment lost 5 bases, leaving 9 bases of the junction unmatched. The CDR3 DNA sequence: TGTGCCAGCAGTCGGACAGGAGGGAATACACCCCTCCACTTT. This translates into CASSRTGGNTPLHF.

The genes are TRBV29-1 and TRBJ1-1, with D tentatively TRBD1 (6 bases). V lost 6 bases and J lost 6, with 14 bases in between. The CDR3 runs 12 residues. Germline V CDR1 and CDR2: SQVTM, ANQGSEA. This CDR3 reads CSVPLRGSEAFF. As DNA, the CDR3 is TGCAGCGTGCCCCTCAGGGGCTCTGAAGCTTTCTTT.

The chain carries TRBV24-1 and TRBJ2-7, with 7 bases identical to TRBD1. The germline gives CDR1 KGHDR, CDR2 SFDVKD. Trimming took 4 bases from V and 5 from J; bases not matched to a gene: 10. This CDR3 region has 15 residues. CDR3: CATSEAATGANEQYF. The CDR3 DNA sequence: TGTGCCACCAGTGAGGCCGCCACAGGGGCCAACGAGCAGTACTTC.

This clonotype came up a few times. CDR3: CASSYSDDSNEKLFF. CDR3 nucleotides: TGTGCCAGCAGTTACTCTGACGATTCTAATGAAAAACTGTTTTTT. The chain joins TRBV6-5 to TRBJ1-4; D uncertain. The CDR3 runs 15 residues. Germline lookup yields CDR1 MNHEY and CDR2 SVGAGI. Trimming removed 0 bases at V and 3 bases at J, with 8 bases between.

The CDR3 protein is CASRPDQNSYEQYF. CDR3 nucleotides: TGTGCCAGCAGACCGGACCAAAACTCCTACGAGCAGTACTTC. The genes are TRBV7-6 and TRBJ2-7, with D uncertain. CDR3 length equals 14 residues. Germline CDR1 and CDR2: SGHVS and FNYEAQ. With 6 bases removed from V and 0 bases from J, the gap between germline ends came to 12 bases.

The J gene is TRBJ2-1, the V gene TRBV12-3 or TRBV12-4, with 8 bases fitting TRBD2. This CDR3 spans 15 amino acids. V was pared by 6 bases and J by 6 bases, with 10 bases of the junction left unmatched. CDR3 region: CASSSAGDWRNEQFF. DNA for the CDR3: TGTGCCAGCAGCTCAGCGGGAGACTGGCGCAATGAGCAGTTCTTC.